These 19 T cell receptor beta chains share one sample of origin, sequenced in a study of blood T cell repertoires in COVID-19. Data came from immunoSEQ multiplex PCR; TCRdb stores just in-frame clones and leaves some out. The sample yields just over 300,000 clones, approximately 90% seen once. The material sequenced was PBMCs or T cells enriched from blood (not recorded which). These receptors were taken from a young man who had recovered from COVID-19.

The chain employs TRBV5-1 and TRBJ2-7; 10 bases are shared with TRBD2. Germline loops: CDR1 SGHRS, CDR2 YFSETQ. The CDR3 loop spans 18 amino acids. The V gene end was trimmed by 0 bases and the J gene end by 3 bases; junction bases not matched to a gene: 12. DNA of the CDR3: TGCGCCAGCAGCTTGGGATTGCTAGAGCGGGGGGGCTTCTACGAGCAGTACTTC. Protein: CASSLGLLERGGFYEQYF.

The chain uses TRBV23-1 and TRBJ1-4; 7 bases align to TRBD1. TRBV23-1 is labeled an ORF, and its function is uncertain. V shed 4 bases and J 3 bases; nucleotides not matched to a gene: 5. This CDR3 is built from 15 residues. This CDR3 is CASSRSGTANEKLFF. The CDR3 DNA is TGCGCCAGCAGTCGCTCGGGGACAGCTAATGAAAAACTGTTTTTT.

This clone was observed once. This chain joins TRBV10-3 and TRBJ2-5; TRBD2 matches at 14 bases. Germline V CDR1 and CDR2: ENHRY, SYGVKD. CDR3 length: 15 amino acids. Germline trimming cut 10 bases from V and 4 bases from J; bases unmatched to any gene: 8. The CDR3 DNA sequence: TGTGCCACTTGGTCAGGACTAGCGGGGGGAGAGACCCAGTACTTC. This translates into CATWSGLAGGETQYF.

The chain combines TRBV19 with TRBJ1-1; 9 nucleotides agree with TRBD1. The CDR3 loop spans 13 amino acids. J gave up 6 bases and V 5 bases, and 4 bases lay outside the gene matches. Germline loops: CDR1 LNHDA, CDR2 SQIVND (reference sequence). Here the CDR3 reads CASSVTGGSEAFF. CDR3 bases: TGTGCCAGTAGTGTAACAGGGGGCTCTGAAGCTTTCTTT.

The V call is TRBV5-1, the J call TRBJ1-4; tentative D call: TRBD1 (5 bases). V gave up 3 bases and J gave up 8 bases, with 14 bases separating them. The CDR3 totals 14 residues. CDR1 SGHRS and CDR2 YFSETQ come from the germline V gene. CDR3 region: CASSSGGTGEKLFF. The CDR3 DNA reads TGCGCCAGCAGCTCTGGGGGGACCGGGGAAAAACTGTTTTTT.

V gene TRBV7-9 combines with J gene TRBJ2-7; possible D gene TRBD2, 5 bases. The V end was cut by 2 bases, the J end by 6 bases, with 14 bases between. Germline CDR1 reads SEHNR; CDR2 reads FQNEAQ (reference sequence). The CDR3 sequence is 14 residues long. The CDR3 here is CASSLPDPGSEQYF. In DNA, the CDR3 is TGTGCCAGCAGCTTACCAGATCCGGGGAGCGAGCAGTACTTC.

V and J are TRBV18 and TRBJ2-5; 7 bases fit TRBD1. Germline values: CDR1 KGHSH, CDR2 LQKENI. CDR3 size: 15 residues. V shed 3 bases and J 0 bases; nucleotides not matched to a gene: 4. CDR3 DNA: TGTGCCAGCTCACCCTTCCAGGGGGACCAAGAGACCCAGTACTTC. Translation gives CASSPFQGDQETQYF.

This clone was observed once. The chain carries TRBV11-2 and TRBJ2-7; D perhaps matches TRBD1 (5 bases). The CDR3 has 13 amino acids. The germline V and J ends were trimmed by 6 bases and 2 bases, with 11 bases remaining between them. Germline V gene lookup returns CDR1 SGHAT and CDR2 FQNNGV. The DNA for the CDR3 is TGTGCCAGCAGTAGCAGGGCCCCCTACGAGCAGTACTTC. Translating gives CASSSRAPYEQYF.

CDR3 nucleotide sequence: TGTGCCAGCAGCCCGGGTGGAAAGACCCAGTACTTC. It specifies CASSPGGKTQYF. The rearrangement links TRBV4-2 to TRBJ2-5; D is unresolved. The CDR3 is 12 amino acids. The ends were cut back, 4 bases at V and 6 bases at J, with 9 bases in the middle. Germline V gene lookup returns CDR1 LGHNA and CDR2 YNFKEQ.

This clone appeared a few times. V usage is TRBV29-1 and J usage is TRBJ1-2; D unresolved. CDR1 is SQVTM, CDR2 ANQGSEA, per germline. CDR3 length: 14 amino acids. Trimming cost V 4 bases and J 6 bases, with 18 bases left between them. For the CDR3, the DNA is TGCAGCGTTGTGGAGGAATTGTCTGGCAATGGCTACACCTTC. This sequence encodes CSVVEELSGNGYTF.

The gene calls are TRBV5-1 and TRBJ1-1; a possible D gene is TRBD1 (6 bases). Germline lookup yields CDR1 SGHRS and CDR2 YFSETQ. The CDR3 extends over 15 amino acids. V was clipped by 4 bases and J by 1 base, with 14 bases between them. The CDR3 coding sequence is TGCGCCAGCAGCGCCTCGGGACAAACGAACACTGAAGCTTTCTTT. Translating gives CASSASGQTNTEAFF.

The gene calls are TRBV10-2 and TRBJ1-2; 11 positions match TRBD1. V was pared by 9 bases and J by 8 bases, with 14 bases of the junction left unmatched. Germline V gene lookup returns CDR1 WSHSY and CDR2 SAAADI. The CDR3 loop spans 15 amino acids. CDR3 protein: CASSGQGAPLKGYTF. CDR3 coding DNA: TGCGCCAGTTCCGGACAGGGGGCCCCACTGAAAGGCTACACCTTC.

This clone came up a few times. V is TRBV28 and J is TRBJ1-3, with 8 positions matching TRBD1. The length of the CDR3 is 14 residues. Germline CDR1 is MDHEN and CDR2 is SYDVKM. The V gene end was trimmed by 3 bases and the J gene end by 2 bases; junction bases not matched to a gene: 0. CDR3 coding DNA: TGTGCCAGCAGTTTGACAGGGGCTGGAAACACCATATATTTT. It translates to CASSLTGAGNTIYF.

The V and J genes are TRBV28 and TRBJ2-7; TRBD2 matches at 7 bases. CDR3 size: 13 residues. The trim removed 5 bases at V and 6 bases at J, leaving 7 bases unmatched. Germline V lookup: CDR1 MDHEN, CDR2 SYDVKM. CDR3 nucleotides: TGTGCCAGCAGTGCACCTCCGGGGGGCGAGCAGTACTTC. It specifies CASSAPPGGEQYF.

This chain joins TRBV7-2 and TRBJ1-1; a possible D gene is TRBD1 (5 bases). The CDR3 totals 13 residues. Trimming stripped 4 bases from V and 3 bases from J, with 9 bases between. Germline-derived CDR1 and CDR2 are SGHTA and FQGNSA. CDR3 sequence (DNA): TGTGCCAGCAGCTCGACAGTCTACACTGAAGCTTTCTTT. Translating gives CASSSTVYTEAFF.

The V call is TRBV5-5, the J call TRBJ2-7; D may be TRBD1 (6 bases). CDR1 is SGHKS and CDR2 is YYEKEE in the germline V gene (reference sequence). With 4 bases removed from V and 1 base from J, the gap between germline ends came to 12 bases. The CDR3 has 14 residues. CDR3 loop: CASSNWGPSYEQYF. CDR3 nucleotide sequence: TGTGCCAGCAGCAACTGGGGGCCATCCTACGAGCAGTACTTC.

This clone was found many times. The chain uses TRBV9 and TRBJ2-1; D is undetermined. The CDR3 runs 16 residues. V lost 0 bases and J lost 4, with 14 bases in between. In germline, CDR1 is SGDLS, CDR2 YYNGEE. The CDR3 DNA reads TGTGCCAGCAGCGTAGGTATTCCGACAAATTACAATGAGCAGTTCTTC. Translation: CASSVGIPTNYNEQFF.

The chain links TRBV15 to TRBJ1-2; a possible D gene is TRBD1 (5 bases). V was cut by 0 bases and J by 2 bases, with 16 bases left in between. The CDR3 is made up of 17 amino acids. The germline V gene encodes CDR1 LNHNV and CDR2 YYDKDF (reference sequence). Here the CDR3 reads CATSRDARQGQNYGYTF. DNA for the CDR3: TGTGCCACCAGCAGAGATGCGAGGCAGGGTCAAAACTATGGCTACACCTTC.

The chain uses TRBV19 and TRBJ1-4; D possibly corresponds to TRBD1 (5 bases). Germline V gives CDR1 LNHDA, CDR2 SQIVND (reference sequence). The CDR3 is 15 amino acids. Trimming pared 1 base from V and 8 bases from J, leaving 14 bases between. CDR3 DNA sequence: TGTGCCAGTAGTATAGGGAGGGGCGGAGGAGAAAAACTGTTTTTT. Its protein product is CASSIGRGGGEKLFF.